Below are 30 T cell receptor beta chains sequenced from a single sample in a study of CD8 T cells in Susac syndrome. The RNA, about 0.45 to 1 ug, was put through reverse transcription using random hexamers. TCRdb re-derived calls from the immunoSEQ multiplex PCR reads in MiXCR, one entry per CDR3 protein. The table lists some 150,000 distinct CDR3 sequences, about 94% of them singletons. Material for sequencing was CD8+ T cells from PBMCs. The origin of the receptors is a human donor with multiple sclerosis.

The chain couples TRBV29-1 to TRBJ2-1; D is unclear. Germline assignment: CDR1 SQVTM and CDR2 ANQGSEA. The V end was cut by 4 bases, the J end by 1 base, with 17 bases between. This CDR3 region has 16 residues. The CDR3 bases are TGCAGCGTTGTCGGAAGCACGTATGGTTCCTACAATGAGCAGTTCTTC. This encodes CSVVGSTYGSYNEQFF.

V and J are TRBV2 and TRBJ2-3; the match to TRBD2 covers 10 bases. Trimming cost V 5 bases and J 5 bases; bases outside gene matches: 13. Germline V gene data show CDR1 as SNHLY and CDR2 as FYNNEI. The CDR3 covers 17 residues. The CDR3 sequence is CASSPWERGGLRDTQYF. Here the CDR3 DNA reads TGTGCCAGCAGTCCGTGGGAGCGGGGGGGCTTAAGAGATACGCAGTATTTT.

V usage is TRBV20-1 and J usage is TRBJ1-2; D gene unclear. CDR3 length: 17 amino acids. CDR1 and CDR2 (germline): DFQATT, SNEGSKA (reference sequence). Between the trimmed V and J ends, which lost 6 bases and 0 bases, there was a span of 23 bases. The CDR3 DNA sequence: TGCAGTGCCCCTTCTGGCGTAGGCCGGGAATCTAACTATGGCTACACCTTC. Translated: CSAPSGVGRESNYGYTF.

The rearrangement uses TRBV20-1 and TRBJ2-7; TRBD2 might be the D (6 bases). Between the trimmed V and J ends, which lost 1 base and 3 bases, there was a span of 10 bases. Germline V CDR1 and CDR2: DFQATT, SNEGSKA (reference sequence). This CDR3 comprises 13 residues. CDR3 amino acids: CSARGRRVYEQYF. CDR3 coding DNA: TGCAGTGCTAGAGGGCGGAGGGTCTACGAGCAGTACTTC.

The chain uses TRBV27 and TRBJ1-1; D unresolved. V lost 5 bases and J 5 bases, leaving 15 bases between the germline ends. The CDR3 has 14 amino acids. Per germline, CDR1 MNHEY and CDR2 SMNVEV (reference sequence). CDR3: CASSPSAWGTEAFF. The DNA of the CDR3 is TGTGCCAGCAGTCCCTCGGCATGGGGAACTGAAGCTTTCTTT.

The chain recombines TRBV11-2 with TRBJ1-2, with 8 bases identical to TRBD1. This CDR3 spans 16 amino acids. J was trimmed by 4 bases and V by 5 bases; bases with no gene match: 12. The germline V gene has CDR1 SGHAT and CDR2 FQNNGV. CDR3 loop: CASSPGPGTGIYGYTF. For the CDR3, the DNA is TGTGCCAGCAGCCCGGGCCCCGGGACAGGAATCTATGGCTACACCTTC.

The J gene is TRBJ2-5, the V gene TRBV14, with D perhaps TRBD1 (6 bases). This CDR3 is built from 15 residues. The germline V gene encodes CDR1 SGHDN and CDR2 FVKESK. The germline V and J ends were trimmed by 0 bases and 8 bases, with 16 bases remaining between them. For the CDR3, the DNA is TGTGCCAGCAGCCAAGATGACCACAGGGTCGACACCCAGTACTTC. This encodes CASSQDDHRVDTQYF.

The CDR3 nucleotides read TGTGCCATCAGTGAGTCGATTTCGGCAGCGAACACTGAAGCTTTCTTT. Amino acid sequence: CAISESISAANTEAFF. This chain links TRBV10-3 with TRBJ1-1; D unresolved. Germline CDR1 and CDR2: ENHRY and SYGVKD. Trimming pared 0 bases from V and 1 base from J, leaving 12 bases between. CDR3 size: 16 residues.

The chain employs TRBV30 and TRBJ1-2; TRBD1 aligns across 9 bases. The V segment lost 5 bases and the J segment 5 bases; nucleotides outside the gene matches: 12. The CDR3 length is 15 residues. The germline gives CDR1 GTSNPN, CDR2 SVGIG (reference sequence). CDR3 nucleotide sequence: TGTGCCTGGGACGTGGGACAGGGTATTAGTTATGGCTACACCTTC. Its translation: CAWDVGQGISYGYTF.

The rearrangement uses TRBV27 and TRBJ2-4; 10 nucleotides align to TRBD1. The V and J ends lost 3 bases and 5 bases, in that order; junction bases with no gene match: 4. The CDR3 totals 15 residues. CDR1 is MNHEY and CDR2 is SMNVEV in the germline V gene (reference sequence). The CDR3 DNA follows: TGTGCCAGCAGTTTGGTAGGGACAGGGGAAAACATTCAGTACTTC. The encoded protein is CASSLVGTGENIQYF.

The CDR3 reads CASSFGTGTSSQKGAQYF. Here the CDR3 DNA reads TGTGCCAGCAGCTTTGGGACAGGAACTAGCAGCCAAAAAGGGGCCCAGTACTTC. J is TRBJ2-5 and V is TRBV7-8; 8 nucleotides line up with TRBD1. V lost 3 bases, J lost 9 bases, and 21 bases stayed unmatched. The CDR3 extends over 18 amino acids. In germline, CDR1 is SGHVS, CDR2 FQNEAQ.

The chain joins TRBV5-4 to TRBJ2-7; D gene unclear. Germline assignment: CDR1 SGHNT and CDR2 YYREEE (reference sequence). Trimming shortened V by 4 bases and J by 3 bases, and 11 bases separated the two germline ends. The CDR3 loop spans 13 amino acids. The DNA of the CDR3 is TGTGCCAGCAGCCCCATGGGCAGCTACGAGCAGTACTTC. Its protein product is CASSPMGSYEQYF.

The chain is built from TRBV29-1 and TRBJ1-1; D is unclear. With 2 bases removed from V and 6 bases from J, the gap between germline ends came to 7 bases. Germline V CDR1 and CDR2: SQVTM, ANQGSEA. This CDR3 is built from 11 residues. CDR3 sequence reads: CSVESPSEAFF. CDR3 nucleotide sequence: TGCAGCGTTGAAAGTCCTTCTGAAGCTTTCTTT.

The CDR3 protein is CASSQDLSYEQYF. The CDR3, as DNA: TGTGCCAGCAGCCAAGATCTCTCCTACGAGCAGTACTTC. The chain carries TRBV14 and TRBJ2-7; D unclear. Trimming stripped 0 bases from V and 0 bases from J, with 3 bases between. CDR1 is SGHDN and CDR2 is FVKESK in the germline V gene. The CDR3 has 13 residues.

This sequence joins TRBV19 and TRBJ2-7, with D unclear. The V end was cut by 3 bases, the J end by 2 bases, with 11 bases between. CDR1 is LNHDA, CDR2 SQIVND, per germline (reference sequence). The CDR3 has 14 residues. Written as DNA, the CDR3 is TGTGCCAGTAGTATTTTCGGTGGAACCTACGAGCAGTACTTC. It yields the protein CASSIFGGTYEQYF. The complete variable domain, with remaining parts taken from reference TRBV19 and TRBJ2-7, reads DGGITQSPKYLFRKEGQNVTLSCEQNLNHDAMYWYRQDPGQGLRLIYYSQIVNDFQKGDIAEGYSVSREKKESFPLTVTSAQKNPTAFYLCASSIFGGTYEQYFGPGTRLTVT.

This chain uses TRBV4-1 with TRBJ2-1, with D tentatively TRBD1 (6 bases). Germline V lookup: CDR1 MGHRA, CDR2 YSYEKL. Deletions cut 5 bases from V and 9 bases from J, with 8 bases between. The length of the CDR3 is 11 residues. This chain's CDR3 is CASSSRGEQFF. CDR3 sequence (DNA): TGCGCCAGCAGCTCCAGGGGTGAGCAGTTCTTC.

The chain couples TRBV30 to TRBJ2-7; 9 bases align to TRBD1. With 2 bases clipped from V and 6 bases from J, the junction kept 5 bases outside the gene matches. The V gene's germline CDR1 is GTSNPN and CDR2 SVGIG (reference sequence). The CDR3 runs to 13 residues. The CDR3 DNA follows: TGTGCCTGGAGTACGGGGACAGGGAGCGAGCAGTACTTC. Protein: CAWSTGTGSEQYF.

In DNA form, the CDR3 reads TGTGCCAGCAGTCGGCCAGACAGGCGAGCCGAGCAGTACTTC. This encodes CASSRPDRRAEQYF. The rearrangement uses TRBV6-2 or TRBV6-3 and TRBJ2-7; tentative D call: TRBD1 (6 bases). CDR1 MNHEY and CDR2 SVGEGT come from the germline V gene. The ends were cut back, 5 bases at V and 6 bases at J, with 17 bases in the middle. The CDR3 has 14 residues.

This clonotype was found once. V gene TRBV27 combines with J gene TRBJ2-1; D is possibly TRBD2 (5 bases). The V and J ends lost 4 bases and 2 bases respectively, with 12 bases between them. The CDR3 spans 15 residues. Germline CDR1 is MNHEY and CDR2 is SMNVEV (reference sequence). The CDR3 DNA reads as TGTGCCAGCAGTTCCCAATCCGGGACCTACAATGAGCAGTTCTTC. Its translation: CASSSQSGTYNEQFF.

The genes are TRBV6-2 or TRBV6-3 and TRBJ2-7; D may be TRBD1 (5 bases). This CDR3 comprises 13 residues. Germline CDR1 and CDR2: MNHEY and SVGEGT. V lost 8 bases and J lost 4, with 15 bases in between. CDR3: CASGTGGPYEQYF. The CDR3 DNA is TGTGCCAGCGGAACAGGTGGACCTTACGAGCAGTACTTC.

For the CDR3, the DNA is TGTGCCAGCAGCGCACAGGGAGGCGCTGAAGCTTTCTTT. Amino acids: CASSAQGGAEAFF. This chain links TRBV13 with TRBJ1-1; a possible D gene is TRBD1 (6 bases). CDR1 is PRHDT, CDR2 FYEKMQ, per germline (reference sequence). This CDR3 has 13 residues. V gave up 5 bases and J gave up 6 bases, with 13 bases separating them.

The chain recombines TRBV29-1 with TRBJ2-7, with 7 bases identical to TRBD2. The germline CDR1 and CDR2 sequences are SQVTM and ANQGSEA. This CDR3 has 13 residues. V gave up 4 bases and J gave up 6 bases; unmatched junction bases: 9. The DNA of the CDR3 is TGCAGCGTTGGTGGAGGGAGGGACGGCGAGCAGTACTTC. This codes for CSVGGGRDGEQYF.

The chain joins TRBV7-6 to TRBJ2-7; maybe TRBD2 (6 bases). The CDR3 consists of 14 residues. Trimming stripped 5 bases from V and 1 base from J, with 12 bases between. Germline V gene sequence: CDR1 SGHVS, CDR2 FNYEAQ. CDR3 sequence reads: CASSLRRESYEQYF. CDR3 coding DNA: TGTGCCAGCAGCCTCCGGAGGGAGTCCTACGAGCAGTACTTC.

This clonotype is a singleton in its sample. V is TRBV7-9 and J is TRBJ2-5, with 9 positions matching TRBD1. Germline CDR1 is SEHNR and CDR2 is FQNEAQ (reference sequence). The CDR3 runs to 14 residues. The V and J ends lost 4 bases and 4 bases, in that order; junction bases with no gene match: 4. The CDR3 DNA sequence: TGTGCCAGCAGCTGGGGACAGGGAAGAGAGACCCAGTACTTC. It yields the protein CASSWGQGRETQYF.

This chain connects TRBV9 to TRBJ2-3; 12 bases map to TRBD2. J was trimmed by 3 bases and V by 7 bases; bases with no gene match: 6. This CDR3 contains 15 residues. Germline lookup yields CDR1 SGDLS and CDR2 YYNGEE. The CDR3 sequence: CASSPSGGATDTQYF. The CDR3 region has the DNA TGTGCCAGCTCTCCTAGCGGGGGGGCGACAGATACGCAGTATTTT.

The chain couples TRBV3-1 to TRBJ1-2; TRBD1 aligns across 8 bases. The CDR3 extends over 15 amino acids. CDR1 is LGHDT and CDR2 is YNNKEL in the germline V gene (reference sequence). The trim removed 3 bases at V and 6 bases at J, leaving 9 bases unmatched. The CDR3 coding sequence is TGTGCCAGCAGCCAGGGTCCAGGGGGCGGAGATGGCTACACCTTC. Protein product: CASSQGPGGGDGYTF. The full variable domain, its missing parts supplied by reference TRBV3-1 and TRBJ1-2, is DTAVSQTPKYLVTQMGNDKSIKCEQNLGHDTMYWYKQDSKKFLKIMFSYNNKELIINETVPNRFSPKSPDKAHLNLHINSLELGDSAVYFCASSQGPGGGDGYTFGSGTRLTVV.

V usage is TRBV27 and J usage is TRBJ1-2; perhaps TRBD1 as D (5 bases). The V end lost 4 bases, the J end lost 2 bases, and 11 bases lay between the germline ends. The CDR3 runs to 14 residues. Looked up from germline, CDR1 is MNHEY and CDR2 is SMNVEV (reference sequence). CDR3 region: CASSYGGINYGYTF. The DNA of the CDR3 is TGTGCCAGCAGTTACGGGGGTATAAACTATGGCTACACCTTC.

The chain combines TRBV20-1 with TRBJ2-7, with D maybe TRBD1 (5 bases). Per germline, CDR1 DFQATT and CDR2 SNEGSKA (reference sequence). CDR3 length: 14 residues. V was clipped by 2 bases and J by 4 bases, with 15 bases between them. The CDR3 here is CSARPEQGTYEQYF. CDR3 DNA sequence: TGCAGTGCTAGACCGGAGCAGGGTACGTACGAGCAGTACTTC.

This sequence joins TRBV20-1 and TRBJ1-6, with unresolved D. Germline assignment: CDR1 DFQATT and CDR2 SNEGSKA (reference sequence). The CDR3 is made up of 13 amino acids. Trimming removed 5 bases from V and 8 bases from J, with 13 bases in between. This CDR3 reads CSAPTRPHSPLHF. The CDR3 nucleotides are TGCAGTGCTCCCACCAGGCCGCATTCACCCCTCCACTTT.

V and J are TRBV7-9 and TRBJ2-1, with D possibly being TRBD1 or TRBD2 (5 bases each). Germline V gene lookup returns CDR1 SEHNR and CDR2 FQNEAQ (reference sequence). This CDR3 is built from 14 residues. V shed 4 bases and J shed 3 bases, with 10 bases lying between them. CDR3 in amino acids: CASSYGGFYNEQFF. The CDR3 DNA is TGTGCCAGCAGCTATGGGGGATTCTACAATGAGCAGTTCTTC.